These 32 T cell receptor beta chains were sequenced from one sample in a study of blood T cell repertoires in COVID-19. Method: immunoSEQ multiplex PCR; TCRdb's copy keeps in-frame clones and lacks some. The sample records 95,000 to 110,000 clones, about three quarters being singletons. The sequencing sample was made of peripheral blood. The receptors were gathered from a man aged 65 to 85 with acute or convalescent COVID-19.

V is TRBV18 and J is TRBJ1-6; 8 positions match TRBD1. This CDR3 region has 15 residues. J was trimmed by 9 bases and V by 5 bases; bases with no gene match: 9. CDR1 is KGHSH and CDR2 is LQKENI in the germline V gene. CDR3 sequence reads: CASSAGQADGSPLHF. Written as DNA, the CDR3 is TGTGCCAGCTCAGCGGGACAGGCGGACGGTTCACCCCTCCACTTT.

J is TRBJ2-1 and V is TRBV18, with a possible D match to TRBD2 (5 bases). The germline V and J ends were trimmed by 3 bases and 5 bases, with 8 bases remaining between them. Per germline, CDR1 KGHSH and CDR2 LQKENI. CDR3 size: 13 residues. CDR3 nucleotide sequence: TGTGCCAGCTCACCCGGACTTAACAATGAGCAGTTCTTC. Protein product: CASSPGLNNEQFF.

V and J are TRBV5-1 and TRBJ2-7; TRBD2 matches at 7 bases. There are 15 residues in the CDR3. CDR1 and CDR2 (germline): SGHRS, YFSETQ. Trimming cost V 4 bases and J 4 bases; bases outside gene matches: 11. The DNA for the CDR3 is TGCGCCAGCAGCGAGAGTGGAGCGGGGCGGTACGAGCAGTACTTC. Its protein is CASSESGAGRYEQYF.

The chain recombines TRBV2 with TRBJ2-7, with 9 bases identical to TRBD2. The length of the CDR3 is 15 residues. The J segment lost 3 bases and the V segment lost 3 bases, leaving 6 bases of the junction unmatched. Germline CDR1 reads SNHLY; CDR2 reads FYNNEI. In nucleotides, the CDR3 is TGTGCCAGCAGTGACGAGCGGGGGGACTTCTACGAGCAGTACTTC. This sequence encodes CASSDERGDFYEQYF.

Points on this clone: Additional DNA sequences in this sample encode the identical CDR3. The V call is TRBV7-2, the J call TRBJ1-6; 9 positions agree with TRBD1. Trimming at V came to 1 base and at J to 7 bases, leaving 5 bases not matched to a gene. This CDR3 has 16 amino acids. Germline-derived CDR1 and CDR2 are SGHTA and FQGNSA. The CDR3 reads CASSLGEGTGNSPLHF. CDR3 nucleotide sequence: TGTGCCAGCAGCTTAGGAGAAGGGACAGGGAATTCACCCCTCCACTTT.

The chain is built from TRBV5-1 and TRBJ1-2, with 7 bases lining up with TRBD1. The CDR3 has 16 amino acids. Unmatched junction bases numbered 15, after V lost 2 bases and J lost 8 bases. Per germline, CDR1 SGHRS and CDR2 YFSETQ. This CDR3 reads CASSFGGQDYTGGYTF. In nucleotides, the CDR3 is TGCGCCAGCAGCTTCGGAGGACAGGACTATACGGGAGGCTACACCTTC.

The chain recombines TRBV4-1 with TRBJ1-6; a possible D gene is TRBD1 (5 bases). V lost 1 base and J 8 bases, leaving 9 bases between the germline ends. In germline, CDR1 is MGHRA, CDR2 YSYEKL. This CDR3 is 14 amino acids long. The CDR3 DNA follows: TGCGCCAGCAGCCAAGGACCGGGGGATTCACCCCTCCACTTT. Amino acids: CASSQGPGDSPLHF.

This chain joins TRBV5-5 and TRBJ2-2, with 9 bases lining up with TRBD2. CDR1 and CDR2 (germline): SGHKS, YYEKEE (reference sequence). Trimming removed 4 bases from V and 7 bases from J; junction bases left unmatched: 8. CDR3 length equals 15 residues. The CDR3 loop is CASSLTSGLHGELFF. In DNA, the CDR3 is TGTGCCAGCAGCCTGACTAGCGGATTGCACGGGGAGCTGTTTTTT.

This clone was observed a few times. This chain connects TRBV3-1 (or the pseudogene TRBV3-2) to TRBJ1-3; TRBD1 matches 7 bases. In germline, CDR1 is LGHDT, CDR2 YNNKEL (reference sequence). CDR3 length: 14 amino acids. Trimming cost V 7 bases and J 4 bases; bases outside gene matches: 7. This CDR3 is CASNQGGLGNTIYF. CDR3 coding DNA: TGTGCCAGCAACCAGGGGGGGCTCGGAAACACCATATATTTT.

This rearrangement joins TRBV24-1 to TRBJ2-1; 7 bases are shared with TRBD1. There are 16 residues in the CDR3. Losses at the gene ends were 5 bases for V and 4 bases for J; bases not matched to a gene: 10. CDR1 is KGHDR, CDR2 SFDVKD, per germline. CDR3 region: CATSATGAGGYNEQFF. The CDR3 region has the DNA TGTGCCACCAGTGCCACAGGGGCCGGAGGTTACAATGAGCAGTTCTTC.

This sequence joins TRBV2 and TRBJ2-5; possible D gene TRBD2, 6 bases. The V end lost 4 bases, the J end lost 0 bases, and 9 bases lay between the germline ends. Germline CDR1 SNHLY, CDR2 FYNNEI. The CDR3 covers 14 residues. The CDR3 DNA sequence: TGTGCCAGCAGTGGGGACTCGTACCAAGAGACCCAGTACTTC. It yields the protein CASSGDSYQETQYF.

The chain recombines TRBV19 with TRBJ2-2, with D possibly matching TRBD2 (6 bases). Trimming removed 5 bases from V and 4 bases from J, with 11 bases in between. This CDR3 has 14 amino acids. CDR1 and CDR2 from the germline V gene are LNHDA and SQIVND (reference sequence). CDR3 sequence (DNA): TGTGCCAGTAGTGCCCGGGGGAGCACCGGGGAGCTGTTTTTT. This gives the protein CASSARGSTGELFF.

Regarding this clone: Other DNA sequences from this sample encode an identical CDR3 as well. The genes are TRBV5-1 and TRBJ1-1; weak D call: TRBD1 (5 bases). CDR3 length: 15 amino acids. The V and J ends lost 0 bases and 4 bases respectively, with 13 bases between them. From germline, CDR1 is SGHRS and CDR2 YFSETQ. The CDR3 loop is CASSLGAGVGTEAFF. CDR3 coding DNA: TGCGCCAGCAGCTTGGGGGCGGGGGTCGGCACTGAAGCTTTCTTT.

This CDR3 reads CASSPAGAGGTYNEQFF. The CDR3 region has the DNA TGTGCCAGCAGCCCCGCGGGAGCGGGGGGCACCTACAATGAGCAGTTCTTC. The chain couples TRBV7-2 to TRBJ2-1; 9 bases fit TRBD2. CDR1 is SGHTA and CDR2 is FQGNSA in the germline V gene. V gave up 5 bases and J gave up 2 bases; unmatched junction bases: 10. The CDR3 spans 17 residues.

The CDR3 DNA follows: TGTGCCAGCAGCTCTACCGGGACAGGGTTTTCTGGAAACACCATATATTTT. This codes for CASSSTGTGFSGNTIYF. This chain connects TRBV7-8 to TRBJ1-3, with 9 bases identical to TRBD1. This CDR3 spans 17 amino acids. V was pared by 4 bases and J by 1 base, with 8 bases of the junction left unmatched. Germline lookup yields CDR1 SGHVS and CDR2 FQNEAQ.

The V and J genes are TRBV14 and TRBJ2-7, with TRBD1 identical over 9 bases. V was pared by 3 bases and J by 6 bases, with 3 bases of the junction left unmatched. The CDR3 contains 13 residues. Germline loops: CDR1 SGHDN, CDR2 FVKESK. The CDR3 sequence is CASSQDRGREQYF. CDR3 DNA sequence: TGTGCCAGCAGCCAGGACAGGGGCCGCGAGCAGTACTTC.

The rearrangement links TRBV25-1 to TRBJ1-3, with D unclear. This CDR3 is built from 14 residues. V gave up 3 bases and J gave up 4 bases, with 10 bases separating them. The germline CDR1 and CDR2 sequences are MGHDK and SYGVNS. The CDR3 coding sequence is TGTGCCAGCAGTGAGTGGGCAGAGGGAAACACCATATATTTT. Translation gives CASSEWAEGNTIYF.

V and J are TRBV7-2 and TRBJ2-3, with a possible D match to TRBD1 (5 bases). Trimming took off 1 base at V and 1 base at J, with 9 bases between the two ends. In germline, CDR1 is SGHTA, CDR2 FQGNSA. The length of the CDR3 is 15 residues. CDR3: CASSLGSRGTDTQYF. The CDR3 DNA follows: TGTGCCAGCAGCTTAGGTTCCAGGGGCACAGATACGCAGTATTTT.

The J gene is TRBJ2-3, the V gene TRBV7-2; 11 positions agree with TRBD2. The CDR3 contains 16 residues. V was pared by 4 bases and J by 0 bases, with 3 bases of the junction left unmatched. Germline V lookup: CDR1 SGHTA, CDR2 FQGNSA. The CDR3 coding sequence is TGTGCCAGCAGCTGGCGACTAGCGGGGAGCACAGATACGCAGTATTTT. It yields the protein CASSWRLAGSTDTQYF. Drawing the rest from reference TRBV7-2 and TRBJ2-3, the complete variable domain is GAGVSQSPSNKVTEKGKDVELRCDPISGHTALYWYRQSLGQGLEFLIYFQGNSAPDKSGLPSDRFSAERTGGSVSTLTIQRTQQEDSAVYLCASSWRLAGSTDTQYFGPGTRLTVL.

This clone showed up just a few times. The gene calls are TRBV14 and TRBJ1-1, with 7 nucleotides matching TRBD1. This CDR3 is built from 12 residues. From germline, CDR1 is SGHDN and CDR2 FVKESK. Trimming removed 6 bases from V and 4 bases from J; junction bases left unmatched: 2. The CDR3 loop is CASRNRGTEAFF. The CDR3 DNA reads TGTGCCAGCAGGAACAGGGGCACTGAAGCTTTCTTT.

This chain joins TRBV9 and TRBJ1-3; tentatively, D is TRBD1 (5 bases). The CDR3 has 15 residues. Looked up from germline, CDR1 is SGDLS and CDR2 is YYNGEE. V was cut by 2 bases and J by 0 bases, with 9 bases left in between. The CDR3 is CASSVGGGSGNTIYF. Here the CDR3 DNA reads TGTGCCAGCAGCGTCGGGGGGGGCTCTGGAAACACCATATATTTT.

The chain joins TRBV6-5 to TRBJ2-1; 9 bases are a match to TRBD1. CDR1 is MNHEY and CDR2 is SVGAGI in the germline V gene. CDR3 length equals 13 residues. Trimming cost V 7 bases and J 7 bases; bases outside gene matches: 5. The CDR3 coding sequence is TGTGCCAGCATAGGACAGGGGACGAATGAGCAGTTCTTC. The encoded protein is CASIGQGTNEQFF.

The chain is built from TRBV19 and TRBJ1-2; unclear D gene. V lost 10 bases and J 8 bases, leaving 20 bases between the germline ends. The CDR3 totals 13 residues. Germline CDR1 reads LNHDA; CDR2 reads SQIVND (reference sequence). CDR3 sequence (DNA): TGTGCCATCAGAGACCCTATGGGAGACGGCTACACCTTC. It yields the protein CAIRDPMGDGYTF.

The V and J genes are TRBV9 and TRBJ2-3, with D perhaps TRBD2 (5 bases). The germline V gene has CDR1 SGDLS and CDR2 YYNGEE. This CDR3 is 14 amino acids long. V was shortened by 3 bases and J by 2 bases, with 10 bases between the two germline ends. The CDR3 region is CASSAGLSTDTQYF. Here the CDR3 DNA reads TGTGCCAGCAGCGCTGGACTTTCCACAGATACGCAGTATTTT. The whole variable domain, remainder taken from reference TRBV9 and TRBJ2-3, is DSGVTQTPKHLITATGQRVTLRCSPRSGDLSVYWYQQSLDQGLQFLIQYYNGEERAKGNILERFSAQQFPDLHSELNLSSLELGDSALYFCASSAGLSTDTQYFGPGTRLTVL.

This clone was seen only once. The rearrangement links TRBV5-1 to TRBJ2-1, with 9 bases that match TRBD2. J was trimmed by 4 bases and V by 6 bases; bases with no gene match: 8. This CDR3 region has 15 residues. Germline assignment: CDR1 SGHRS and CDR2 YFSETQ. As DNA, the CDR3 is TGCGCCAGCACCCTCGCCAGCGGGGGGTACAATGAGCAGTTCTTC. Protein: CASTLASGGYNEQFF.

This sequence joins TRBV19 and TRBJ1-6; weak D call: TRBD1 (5 bases). Germline loops: CDR1 LNHDA, CDR2 SQIVND (reference sequence). The germline V and J ends were trimmed by 3 bases and 7 bases, with 13 bases remaining between them. CDR3 length: 15 residues. CDR3 amino acids: CASSISPGENSPLHF. The CDR3 DNA is TGTGCCAGTAGTATCTCTCCGGGGGAGAATTCACCCCTCCACTTT.

This chain links TRBV9 with TRBJ1-6; a possible D gene is TRBD1 (5 bases). The V end was cut by 3 bases, the J end by 4 bases, with 17 bases between. There are 17 residues in the CDR3. Germline values: CDR1 SGDLS, CDR2 YYNGEE. The CDR3 bases are TGTGCCAGCAGCGCCCCGGCAGCAGGGCGGTATAATTCACCCCTCCACTTT. It translates to CASSAPAAGRYNSPLHF.

This clone turned up a few times. The rearrangement uses TRBV6-4 and TRBJ1-4, with a tentative D call TRBD1 (6 bases). The CDR3 is 15 amino acids. The germline V gene has CDR1 MRHNA and CDR2 SNTAGT. Trimming took off 5 bases at V and 4 bases at J, with 14 bases between the two ends. The chain's CDR3 is CASSPGQSVNEKLFF. Written as DNA, the CDR3 is TGTGCCAGCAGTCCCGGACAGTCTGTTAATGAAAAACTGTTTTTT.

V gene TRBV12-3 or TRBV12-4 combines with J gene TRBJ2-5, with 7 bases that match TRBD2. With V trimmed by 3 bases and J by 5 bases, 0 bases remained unmatched. The CDR3 consists of 12 residues. The CDR3 spells CASSFGGETQYF. The CDR3 DNA is TGTGCCAGCAGTTTCGGGGGGGAGACCCAGTACTTC.

This chain links TRBV27 with TRBJ1-2, with TRBD1 as a possible D gene (5 bases). Germline lookup yields CDR1 MNHEY and CDR2 SMNVEV (reference sequence). The V end lost 4 bases, the J end lost 6 bases, and 9 bases lay between the germline ends. There are 12 residues in the CDR3. In nucleotides, the CDR3 is TGTGCCAGCAGTTCGCCGGGGGATGGCTACACCTTC. Translated: CASSSPGDGYTF.

This clone was seen a handful of times. The same CDR3 arises from other DNA sequences in this sample as well. The V call is TRBV6-5, the J call TRBJ2-2, with D unresolved. The germline gives CDR1 MNHEY, CDR2 SVGAGI. V was pared by 7 bases and J by 4 bases, with 16 bases between. The CDR3 covers 15 residues. The CDR3 is CASNPETQVTGELFF. The CDR3 DNA is TGTGCCAGCAATCCCGAGACCCAGGTCACCGGGGAGCTGTTTTTT.

The chain is built from TRBV18 and TRBJ1-1, with D maybe TRBD1 (6 bases). Germline-derived CDR1 and CDR2 are KGHSH and LQKENI. V was clipped by 4 bases and J by 7 bases, with 13 bases between them. This CDR3 has 13 amino acids. In nucleotides, the CDR3 is TGTGCCAGCTCACAATCTGAGGGGGATGAAGCTTTCTTT. Translating it yields CASSQSEGDEAFF.